Listed below are T cell receptor beta chains from one sample, sequenced in a study of cytomegalovirus exposure and HLA in healthy donors. Here immunoSEQ multiplex PCR was the method, and the copy in TCRdb shows in-frame clones only, minus some. The sample lists approximately 190,000 clones, roughly 80% seen once, with 6.3% in the top ten. The sequencing input was PBMCs. These TCRs come from a middle-aged man in good health and CMV-seropositive. Each CDR3 is given with its conserved first and last residue. D genes are given only for firm matches. Not every row has a clone size; where given, it reads once, few, many or a size class.

TRBJ1-3,-,-,TRBV5-8,TGTGCCAGCAGCTTGCGAGGAGGAAACACCATATATTTT,CASSLRGGNTIYF
TRBJ2-5,-,TRBD1,TRBV10-2,TGCGCCAGCAGTACGACAGGGGAAATGGCGACCCAGTACTTC,CASSTTGEMATQYF
TRBJ2-4,-,-,TRBV4-3,TGCGCCAGCAGCCAAGATCCGGGAACTAAAAACATTCAGTACTTC,CASSQDPGTKNIQYF
TRBJ2-5,once,TRBD1,TRBV5-6,TGTGCCAGCTTGAAGGGGGCGGGGACCCAGTACTTC,CASLKGAGTQYF
TRBJ2-1,-,-,TRBV7-3,TGTGCCAGCAGCTTAACAGCAGGGGATGCGAATGAGCAGTTCTTC,CASSLTAGDANEQFF
TRBJ1-5,-,-,TRBV11-2,TGTGCCAGCAGCACCGGGGGGTTCACCAATCAGCCCCAGCATTTT,CASSTGGFTNQPQHF
TRBJ1-2,-,-,TRBV7-9,TGTGCCAGCAGCTTAGAGGAGCGGAAGGACTATGGCTACACCTTC,CASSLEERKDYGYTF
TRBJ1-2,once,TRBD1,TRBV30,TGTGCCTGGAGCCCGGACAGGGTTTCTAACTATGGCTACACCTTC,CAWSPDRVSNYGYTF
TRBJ2-5,-,TRBD2,TRBV2,TGTGCCAGCAAAATTAGCGGGGGGGCCGGGGAGACCCAGTACTTC,CASKISGGAGETQYF
TRBJ2-7,-,-,TRBV5-6,TGTGCCAGCAGCACTGGGGCTCCCTACGAGCAGTACTTC,CASSTGAPYEQYF
TRBJ1-2,once,-,TRBV28,TGTGCCAGCAGAAAGGAGGGACTCTGGGGAAACTATGGCTACACCTTC,CASRKEGLWGNYGYTF
TRBJ2-7,-,-,TRBV6-1,TGTGCCAGCAGGATGGACTGGTGGGACTACGAGCAGTACTTC,CASRMDWWDYEQYF
TRBJ2-5,-,TRBD2,TRBV19,TGTGCCAGTAGTATCGAGGGGAGGGAGCAGTACTTC,CASSIEGREQYF
TRBJ1-2,-,-,TRBV27,TGTGCCAGCAGTCCTTCGGGACTGTTCTATGGCTACACCTTC,CASSPSGLFYGYTF
TRBJ1-2,-,TRBD1,TRBV30,TGTGCCTGGAATTTAGGGGGCGATAGTGGCTACACCTTC,CAWNLGGDSGYTF
TRBJ2-6,-,-,TRBV4-2,TGTGCCAGCAGCCCCCTAGTGGCCGGGGCCAACGTCCTGACTTTC,CASSPLVAGANVLTF
TRBJ2-7,few,-,TRBV10-3,TGTGCCATCAGTGACCCTCCGGGAGTCGCACAGTACTTC,CAISDPPGVAQYF
TRBJ1-3,-,-,TRBV7-6,TGTGCCAGCAGCTTAGGGGCCGGCTCTGGAAACACCATATATTTT,CASSLGAGSGNTIYF
TRBJ2-6,once,-,TRBV27,TGTGCCAGCAGTTCGGGAGGGGCCAACGTCCTGACTTTC,CASSSGGANVLTF
TRBJ1-2,few,-,TRBV5-1,TGCGCCAGCAGCTTGGAGGCTAGTTTCTATGGCTACACCTTC,CASSLEASFYGYTF
TRBJ2-1,-,TRBD1,TRBV5-4,TGTGCCAGCAGCTCAAACGACAGGGCGTCCTACAATGAGCAGTTCTTC,CASSSNDRASYNEQFF
TRBJ1-2,-,-,TRBV10-3,TGTGCCATCAGTGAAGGCGGAGACAGTGACACCTTC,CAISEGGDSDTF
TRBJ1-1,once,-,TRBV30,TGTGCCTGGGGCGTCCCCGGGGGATTGACGGTGAACACTGAAGCTTTCTTT,CAWGVPGGLTVNTEAFF
TRBJ2-7,-,-,TRBV29-1,TGCAGCGTTTCCTTTTATGCCGGGGGTCCCGAGCAGTACTTC,CSVSFYAGGPEQYF
TRBJ2-5,-,TRBD2,TRBV7-6,TGTGCCAGCAGCTTAGTGGCTAGCGGGGGGGCCCTGGAGACCCAGTACTTC,CASSLVASGGALETQYF
TRBJ1-6,-,-,TRBV14,TGTGCCAGCAGCCAATTAGGGGTTCATAATTCACCCCTCCACTTT,CASSQLGVHNSPLHF
TRBJ2-7,-,-,TRBV15,TGTGCCACCAGCAGAGACCCGAGCCCCTACGAGCAGTACTTC,CATSRDPSPYEQYF
TRBJ1-5,-,-,TRBV27,TGTGCCAGCAGTTCCTCCCCCCCAGCCCAGCATTTT,CASSSSPPAQHF
TRBJ1-5,few,-,TRBV6-5,TGTGCCAGCAGTTCCTCCGGGACACCGAATCAGCCCCAGCATTTT,CASSSSGTPNQPQHF
TRBJ2-1,-,-,TRBV5-1,TGCGCCAGCAGCCCACTGACAAATCCGAGTGAGCAGTTCTTC,CASSPLTNPSEQFF
TRBJ2-5,once,-,TRBV5-1,TGCGCCAGCAGCTTGTTGCGGGTCCAAGAGACCCAGTACTTC,CASSLLRVQETQYF
TRBJ2-7,-,TRBD1,TRBV29-1,TGCAGCGTTGAGAGGGGGCCCTACGAGCAGTACTTC,CSVERGPYEQYF
TRBJ1-3,-,-,TRBV6-5,TGTGCCAGCAGTCCCGATCAGAATCAAGGAAACACCATATATTTT,CASSPDQNQGNTIYF
TRBJ2-5,once,TRBD2,TRBV7-2,TGTGCCAGCAGCTCTCGGACTAGCGGGGTAGAGACCCAGTACTTC,CASSSRTSGVETQYF
TRBJ2-1,-,TRBD2,TRBV30,TGTGCCTGGACCGTGACTAGCGGGTACAATGAGCAGTTCTTC,CAWTVTSGYNEQFF
TRBJ1-4,-,TRBD1,TRBV18,TGTGCCAGCTCACCCAGCGACAGGGTTGAAAAACTGTTTTTT,CASSPSDRVEKLFF
TRBJ2-4,-,-,TRBV7-8,TGTGCCAGCAGCTCTCAGGAGGGGGCGCAAAACATTCAGTACTTC,CASSSQEGAQNIQYF
TRBJ1-1,-,-,TRBV29-1,TGCAGCGTTTCGGAAGGGGACACTGAAGCTTTCTTT,CSVSEGDTEAFF
TRBJ2-1,few,TRBD2,TRBV7-7,TGTGCTAGCAGCTTAGAAACGAGCGGGGGGGCAAATGAGCAGTTCTTC,CASSLETSGGANEQFF
TRBJ2-4,-,-,TRBV7-5,TGTGCCAGAAGCTTAGACCCAAGTCGGGCAGGGGCGGGCTTTCCGGCCAAAAACATTCAGTACTTC,CARSLDPSRAGAGFPAKNIQYF
TRBJ2-7,-,-,TRBV6-6,TGTGCCAGCAGTTACTCGGGCTCTTACGAGCAGTACTTC,CASSYSGSYEQYF
TRBJ1-1,-,-,TRBV5-8,TGTGCCAGCAGCTTGGCCAGGCAGCCGAACACTGAAGCTTTCTTT,CASSLARQPNTEAFF
TRBJ2-7,-,-,TRBV2,TGTGCCAGCACGCGGACGGGAGAAAACGAGCAGTACTTC,CASTRTGENEQYF
TRBJ2-5,-,-,TRBV19,TGTGCCAGTAGTATAGATCTATTGGGGGGGGCCGTCTCGGATCAAGAGACCCAGTACTTC,CASSIDLLGGAVSDQETQYF
TRBJ1-4,-,TRBD1,TRBV27,TGTGCCACCCAGTCAGGGGGATCTAATGAAAAACTGTTTTTT,CATQSGGSNEKLFF
TRBJ2-1,-,TRBD1,TRBV7-3,TGTGCCAGCAGCCTCAGGGGGTTGTCCTACAATGAGCAGTTCTTC,CASSLRGLSYNEQFF
TRBJ2-5,-,-,TRBV20-1,TGCAGTGCTAGTGTCTCGGAGACCCAGTACTTC,CSASVSETQYF
TRBJ1-1,-,-,TRBV4-3,TGCGCCAGCAGCCAAGATCTTCTGACTAGGAACACTGAAGCTTTCTTT,CASSQDLLTRNTEAFF
TRBJ2-7,few,-,TRBV6-6,TGTGCCAGCACCAACAGGAACGGCTACTACGAGCAGTACTTC,CASTNRNGYYEQYF
TRBJ1-6,-,-,TRBV18,TGTGCCAGCTCACAATTACAGGAGCAGGGATCACCCCTCCACTTT,CASSQLQEQGSPLHF
TRBJ2-7,-,TRBD1,TRBV28,TGTGCCAGCAGACGGGACAGCTCCTACGAGCAGTACTTC,CASRRDSSYEQYF
TRBJ2-2,-,-,TRBV4-3,TGCGCCAGCAGCCAGGAGAGTTTCGCGAACACCGGGGAGCTGTTTTTT,CASSQESFANTGELFF
TRBJ2-5,-,TRBD1,TRBV30,TGTGCCTCGACAGGGGGCGATGAGACCCAGTACTTC,CASTGGDETQYF
TRBJ1-2,-,-,TRBV28,TGTGCCAGCAGTTTATTAGCCTCCACGCAAGGCTACACCTTC,CASSLLASTQGYTF
TRBJ2-1,-,-,TRBV5-4,TGTGCCAGCAGCTGGGGAGAAGAGCAGTTCTTC,CASSWGEEQFF
TRBJ1-1,-,TRBD1,TRBV10-3,TGTGCCACCGGACAGGGGGAGACTGAAGCTTTCTTT,CATGQGETEAFF
TRBJ2-1,-,-,TRBV9,TGTGCCAGCAGCGTAGACACTAGCCATGAGCAGTTCTTC,CASSVDTSHEQFF
TRBJ1-1,-,-,TRBV18,TGTGCCAGCTCACCAGGGGCGCGGGGGCGTTTCGGAGCTTTCTTT,CASSPGARGRFGAFF